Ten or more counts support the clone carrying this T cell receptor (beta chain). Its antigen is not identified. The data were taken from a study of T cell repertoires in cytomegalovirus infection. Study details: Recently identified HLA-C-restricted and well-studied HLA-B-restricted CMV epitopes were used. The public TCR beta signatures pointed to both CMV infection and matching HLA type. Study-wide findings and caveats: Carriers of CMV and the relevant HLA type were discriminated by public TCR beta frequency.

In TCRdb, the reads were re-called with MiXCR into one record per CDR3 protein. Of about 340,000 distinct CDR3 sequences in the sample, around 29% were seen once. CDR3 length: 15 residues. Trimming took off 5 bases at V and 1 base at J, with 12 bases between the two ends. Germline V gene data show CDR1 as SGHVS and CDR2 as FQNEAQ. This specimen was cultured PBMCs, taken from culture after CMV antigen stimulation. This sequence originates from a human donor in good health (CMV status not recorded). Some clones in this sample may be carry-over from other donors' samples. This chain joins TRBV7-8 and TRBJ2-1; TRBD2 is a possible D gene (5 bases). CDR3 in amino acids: CASSPAPGSYNEQFF. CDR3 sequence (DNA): TGTGCCAGCAGCCCCGCCCCGGGATCCTACAATGAGCAGTTCTTC.